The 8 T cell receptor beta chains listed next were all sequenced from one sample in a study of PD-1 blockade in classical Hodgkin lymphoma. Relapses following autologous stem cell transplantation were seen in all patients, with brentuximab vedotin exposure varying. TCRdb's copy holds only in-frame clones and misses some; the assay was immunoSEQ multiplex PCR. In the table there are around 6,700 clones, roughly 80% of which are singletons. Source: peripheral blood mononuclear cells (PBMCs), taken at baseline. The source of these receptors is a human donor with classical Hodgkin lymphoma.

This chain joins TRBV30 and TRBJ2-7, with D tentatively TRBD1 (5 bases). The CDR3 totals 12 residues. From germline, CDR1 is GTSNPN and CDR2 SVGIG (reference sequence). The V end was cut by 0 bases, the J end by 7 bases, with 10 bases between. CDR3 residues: CAWSVGVGEQYF. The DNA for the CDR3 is TGTGCCTGGAGTGTAGGGGTAGGAGAGCAGTACTTC.

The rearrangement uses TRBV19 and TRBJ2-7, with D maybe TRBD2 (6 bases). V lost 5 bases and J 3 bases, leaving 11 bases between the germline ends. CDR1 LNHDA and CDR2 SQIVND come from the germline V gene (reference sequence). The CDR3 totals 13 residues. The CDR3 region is CASSWVSGYEQYF. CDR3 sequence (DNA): TGTGCCAGTAGTTGGGTTAGCGGCTACGAGCAGTACTTC.

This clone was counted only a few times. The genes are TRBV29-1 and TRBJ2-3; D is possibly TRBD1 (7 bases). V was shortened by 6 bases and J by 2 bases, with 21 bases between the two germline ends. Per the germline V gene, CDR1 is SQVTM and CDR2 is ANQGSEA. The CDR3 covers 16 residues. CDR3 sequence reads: CSVAGGTGADTDTQYF. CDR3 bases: TGCAGCGTCGCAGGGGGGACGGGCGCCGACACAGATACGCAGTATTTT.

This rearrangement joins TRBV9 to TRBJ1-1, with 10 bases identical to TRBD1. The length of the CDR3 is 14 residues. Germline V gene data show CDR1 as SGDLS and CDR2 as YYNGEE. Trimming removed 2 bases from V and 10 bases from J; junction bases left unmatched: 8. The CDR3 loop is CASSVTGTGEVAFF. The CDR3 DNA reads TGTGCCAGCAGCGTCACAGGGACAGGGGAGGTAGCTTTCTTT.

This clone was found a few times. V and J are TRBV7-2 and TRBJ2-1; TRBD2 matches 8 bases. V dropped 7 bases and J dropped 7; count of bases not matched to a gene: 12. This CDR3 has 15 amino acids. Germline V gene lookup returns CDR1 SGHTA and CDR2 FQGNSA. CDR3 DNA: TGTGCCAGCAAACCCTTGGGACTAGTGATTAATGAGCAGTTCTTC. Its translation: CASKPLGLVINEQFF.

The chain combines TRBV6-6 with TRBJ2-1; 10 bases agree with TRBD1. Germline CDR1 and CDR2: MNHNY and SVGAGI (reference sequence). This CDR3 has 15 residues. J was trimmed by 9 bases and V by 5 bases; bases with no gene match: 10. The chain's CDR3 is CASSRRQGAIVEQFF. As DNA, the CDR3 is TGTGCCAGCAGTCGTCGACAGGGGGCTATAGTTGAGCAGTTCTTC.

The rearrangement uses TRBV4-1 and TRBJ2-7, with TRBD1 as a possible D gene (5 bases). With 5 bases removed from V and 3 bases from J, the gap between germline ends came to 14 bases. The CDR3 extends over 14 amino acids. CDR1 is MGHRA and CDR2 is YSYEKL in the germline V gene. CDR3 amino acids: CASSAHDRGYEQYF. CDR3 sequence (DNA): TGCGCCAGCAGCGCCCACGATAGGGGCTACGAGCAGTACTTC.

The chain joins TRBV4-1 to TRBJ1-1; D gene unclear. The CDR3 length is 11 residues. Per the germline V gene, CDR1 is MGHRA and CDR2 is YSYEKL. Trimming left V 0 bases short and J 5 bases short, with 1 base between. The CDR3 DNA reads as TGCGCCAGCAGCCAAGATACTGAAGCTTTCTTT. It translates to CASSQDTEAFF.